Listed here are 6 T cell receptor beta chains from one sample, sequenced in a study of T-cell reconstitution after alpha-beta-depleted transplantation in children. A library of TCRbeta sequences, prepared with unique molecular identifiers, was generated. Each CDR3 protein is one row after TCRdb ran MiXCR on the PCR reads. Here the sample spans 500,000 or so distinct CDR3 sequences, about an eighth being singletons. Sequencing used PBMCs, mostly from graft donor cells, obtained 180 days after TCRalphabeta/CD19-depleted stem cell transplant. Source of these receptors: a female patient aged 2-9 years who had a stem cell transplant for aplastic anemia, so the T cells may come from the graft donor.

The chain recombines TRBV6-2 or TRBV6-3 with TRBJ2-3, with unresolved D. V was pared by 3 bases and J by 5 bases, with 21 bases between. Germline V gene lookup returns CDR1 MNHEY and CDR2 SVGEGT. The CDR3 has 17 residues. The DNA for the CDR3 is TGTGCCAGCAGTTATGGGTATTACAGAGGCCTAGTAGATACGCAGTATTTT. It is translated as CASSYGYYRGLVDTQYF.

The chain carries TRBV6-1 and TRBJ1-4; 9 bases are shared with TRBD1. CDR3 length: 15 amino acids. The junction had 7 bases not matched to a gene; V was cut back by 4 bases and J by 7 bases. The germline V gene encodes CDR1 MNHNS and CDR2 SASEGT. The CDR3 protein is CASSAAGTGSEKLFF. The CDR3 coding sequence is TGTGCCAGCAGTGCGGCCGGGACAGGGAGTGAAAAACTGTTTTTT.

As DNA, the CDR3 is TGTGCCAGCAGTTACTCGCAGGCGGCCGTAAATGAGCAGTTCTTC. Protein: CASSYSQAAVNEQFF. This chain joins TRBV6-5 and TRBJ2-1; no reliable D call. Trimming cost V 0 bases and J 7 bases, with 13 bases left between them. The length of the CDR3 is 15 residues. Germline V lookup: CDR1 MNHEY, CDR2 SVGAGI.

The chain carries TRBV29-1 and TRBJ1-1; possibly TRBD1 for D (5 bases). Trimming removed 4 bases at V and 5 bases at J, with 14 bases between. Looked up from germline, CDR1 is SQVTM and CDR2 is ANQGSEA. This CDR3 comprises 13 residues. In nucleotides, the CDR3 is TGCAGCGTTGGAAACAGGCGGTGGACTGAAGCTTTCTTT. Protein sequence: CSVGNRRWTEAFF.

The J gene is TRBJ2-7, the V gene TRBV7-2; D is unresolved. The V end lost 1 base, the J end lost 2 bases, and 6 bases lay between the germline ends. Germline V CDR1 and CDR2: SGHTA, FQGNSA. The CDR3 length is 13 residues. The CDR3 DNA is TGTGCCAGCAGCTTAGGGGCTACCTACGAGCAGTACGTC. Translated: CASSLGATYEQYV.

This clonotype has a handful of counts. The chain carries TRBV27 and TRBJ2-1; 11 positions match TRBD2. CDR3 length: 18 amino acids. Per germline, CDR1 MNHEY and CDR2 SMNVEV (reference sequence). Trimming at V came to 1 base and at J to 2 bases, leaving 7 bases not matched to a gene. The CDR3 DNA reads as TGTGCCAGCAGTTTATGGGGCCTAGCGGGAGGTACCTACAATGAGCAGTTCTTC. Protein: CASSLWGLAGGTYNEQFF.